These 31 T cell receptor beta chains share one sample of origin, sequenced in a study of blood T cell repertoires in COVID-19. Sequencing was performed with immunoSEQ multiplex PCR; in TCRdb, only in-frame clones are kept and a portion is missing. The repertoire has fewer than 400,000 clones, more than 75% of them found once; the top ten carry about 4%. Sequencing used PBMCs or T cells enriched from blood (not recorded which). These receptors were collected from a young man who had recovered from COVID-19.

The chain links TRBV21-1 to TRBJ1-1; TRBD1 is the table's D call, not checked against the DNA. TRBV21-1 is labeled a pseudogene. CDR3 length: 16 amino acids. The CDR3 DNA follows: TGTGCCAGCAGCAGAGGCAGGGGCGAAATCAACACTGAAGCTTTCTTT. This gives the protein CASSRGRGEINTEAFF.

The chain uses TRBV12-5 and TRBJ2-5; 8 bases map to TRBD1. The V and J ends lost 7 bases and 2 bases, in that order; junction bases with no gene match: 12. CDR3 size: 16 residues. Germline assignment: CDR1 LGHNT and CDR2 FRNRAP. The CDR3 loop reads CASAPPGTGGQETQYF. In DNA, the CDR3 is TGTGCTAGTGCTCCCCCCGGGACAGGTGGGCAAGAGACCCAGTACTTC.

The CDR3 here is CASSLQGLYEQYF. The DNA for the CDR3 is TGTGCCAGCAGTTTACAGGGACTCTACGAGCAGTACTTC. This chain connects TRBV28 to TRBJ2-7, with TRBD2 as a possible D gene (6 bases). There are 13 residues in the CDR3. The ends were cut back, 2 bases at V and 3 bases at J, with 8 bases in the middle. Germline V lookup: CDR1 MDHEN, CDR2 SYDVKM.

In DNA, the CDR3 is TGTGCCAGCAGTTTTTCTGAGGAGAGTATCATTTTACCCGGGGAGCTGTTTTTT. This encodes CASSFSEESIILPGELFF. The rearrangement uses TRBV27 and TRBJ2-2; D ambiguous. The germline CDR1 and CDR2 sequences are MNHEY and SMNVEV (reference sequence). Trimming shortened V by 3 bases and J by 6 bases, and 23 bases separated the two germline ends. The CDR3 has 18 amino acids.

The gene calls are TRBV19 and TRBJ1-1, with no clear D. Trimming removed 3 bases at V and 10 bases at J, with 15 bases between. CDR3 length: 13 residues. The germline V gene has CDR1 LNHDA and CDR2 SQIVND (reference sequence). In DNA, the CDR3 is TGTGCCAGTAGTATGTGGCAGGCGAACCGAGCTTTCTTT. Its translation: CASSMWQANRAFF.

In its sample, this clone was seen a few times. V usage is TRBV2 and J usage is TRBJ2-6; 7 positions match TRBD1. The V and J ends lost 6 bases and 0 bases, in that order; junction bases with no gene match: 11. Germline V gene sequence: CDR1 SNHLY, CDR2 FYNNEI. There are 18 residues in the CDR3. The CDR3 nucleotides are TGTGCCAGCAGCAATCAACAGGGGCCAGGCTCTGGGGCCAACGTCCTGACTTTC. Its protein product is CASSNQQGPGSGANVLTF. Complete variable domain (other parts from reference TRBV2 and TRBJ2-6): EPEVTQTPSHQVTQMGQEVILRCVPISNHLYFYWYRQILGQKVEFLVSFYNNEISEKSEIFDDQFSVERPDGSNFTLKIRSTKLEDSAMYFCASSNQQGPGSGANVLTFGAGSRLTVL.

As regards this clone: The sample has other DNA sequences that encode this CDR3 too. V usage is TRBV5-4 and J usage is TRBJ2-3; D gene ambiguous. In germline, CDR1 is SGHNT, CDR2 YYREEE (reference sequence). The CDR3 is made up of 12 amino acids. V was clipped by 5 bases and J by 2 bases, with 6 bases between them. The CDR3 DNA follows: TGTGCCAGCAGTCTATCCACAGATACGCAGTATTTT. Translating gives CASSLSTDTQYF.

This chain links TRBV28 with TRBJ1-5, with D possibly TRBD1 on 5 matching bases. V dropped 3 bases and J dropped 6 bases, with 9 bases sitting between them. Germline assignment: CDR1 MDHEN and CDR2 SYDVKM. CDR3 size: 13 residues. CDR3 DNA: TGTGCCAGCAGTTTTGGGGGGTTTCAGCCCCAGCATTTT. Protein sequence: CASSFGGFQPQHF.

This chain links TRBV3-1 (or the pseudogene TRBV3-2) with TRBJ2-1, with a weak D call TRBD2 (6 bases). The germline V and J ends were trimmed by 5 bases and 3 bases, with 14 bases remaining between them. This CDR3 region has 15 residues. CDR1 is LGHDT and CDR2 is YNNKEL in the germline V gene (reference sequence). This CDR3 reads CASSLSSGGYNEQFF. CDR3 coding DNA: TGTGCCAGCAGCTTGAGTAGCGGAGGCTACAATGAGCAGTTCTTC.

The V call is TRBV5-1, the J call TRBJ2-7, with 8 positions matching TRBD2. Germline V CDR1 and CDR2: SGHRS, YFSETQ. CDR3 length equals 15 residues. The V and J ends lost 5 bases and 3 bases, in that order; junction bases with no gene match: 10. CDR3 region: CASRGPVSGSYEQYF. CDR3 coding DNA: TGCGCCAGCAGGGGACCCGTGAGCGGGAGCTACGAGCAGTACTTC.

There are a few counts of this clone. The J gene is TRBJ1-5, the V gene TRBV2; D is perhaps TRBD1 (6 bases). The V end lost 6 bases, the J end lost 5 bases, and 17 bases lay between the germline ends. This CDR3 is 15 amino acids long. The germline V gene has CDR1 SNHLY and CDR2 FYNNEI. CDR3 sequence (DNA): TGTGCCAGCAGGGGGGCAGGGGCGAATTATCAGCCCCAGCATTTT. Translating gives CASRGAGANYQPQHF.

The chain recombines TRBV27 with TRBJ1-1; D is unresolved. CDR1 and CDR2 (germline): MNHEY, SMNVEV (reference sequence). The CDR3 loop spans 15 amino acids. Trimming pared 6 bases from V and 2 bases from J, leaving 16 bases between. This chain's CDR3 is CASSEDPSGNTEAFF. As DNA, the CDR3 is TGTGCCAGCAGCGAAGACCCATCAGGTAACACTGAAGCTTTCTTT.

This sequence joins TRBV5-1 and TRBJ2-3; TRBD2 aligns across 13 bases. The germline V gene encodes CDR1 SGHRS and CDR2 YFSETQ. With V trimmed by 4 bases and J by 0 bases, 5 bases remained unmatched. This CDR3 comprises 17 residues. In nucleotides, the CDR3 is TGCGCCAGCAGCCCCGGACTAGCGGGAGTAAGCACAGATACGCAGTATTTT. As protein: CASSPGLAGVSTDTQYF.

This chain uses TRBV28 with TRBJ1-1; D might be TRBD1 (5 bases). Looked up from germline, CDR1 is MDHEN and CDR2 is SYDVKM. This CDR3 is built from 14 residues. V dropped 5 bases and J dropped 6 bases, with 16 bases sitting between them. The CDR3 DNA reads as TGTGCCAGCAGTGATTTACAGGATCGCCCTGAAGCTTTCTTT. It translates to CASSDLQDRPEAFF.

The chain recombines TRBV4-1 with TRBJ2-1, with D perhaps TRBD2 (7 bases). The CDR3 runs to 16 residues. Germline lookup yields CDR1 MGHRA and CDR2 YSYEKL. With 0 bases removed from V and 7 bases from J, the gap between germline ends came to 16 bases. The CDR3 here is CASSQDGRGVQNEQFF. CDR3 sequence (DNA): TGCGCCAGCAGCCAAGATGGGAGGGGGGTGCAGAATGAGCAGTTCTTC.

The chain links TRBV20-1 to TRBJ1-1, with D perhaps matching TRBD1 (6 bases). Germline assignment: CDR1 DFQATT and CDR2 SNEGSKA (reference sequence). Trimming shortened V by 3 bases and J by 0 bases, and 8 bases separated the two germline ends. The CDR3 loop spans 13 amino acids. The CDR3 coding sequence is TGCAGTGCTAGTGGGGGCATGAACACTGAAGCTTTCTTT. Protein: CSASGGMNTEAFF.

The chain joins TRBV3-1 (or the pseudogene TRBV3-2) to TRBJ2-4; 10 bases line up with TRBD1. Germline V gene sequence: CDR1 LGHDT, CDR2 YNNKEL (reference sequence). J gave up 0 bases and V 2 bases, and 4 bases lay outside the gene matches. The CDR3 totals 17 residues. DNA for the CDR3: TGTGCCAGCAGCCAAAGACAGGGGGCCCTAGCCAAAAACATTCAGTACTTC. Translation gives CASSQRQGALAKNIQYF.

The rearrangement links TRBV5-5 to TRBJ2-7; the match to TRBD1 covers 7 bases. The CDR3 contains 15 residues. V gave up 0 bases and J gave up 4 bases; unmatched junction bases: 7. CDR1 and CDR2 from the germline V gene are SGHKS and YYEKEE (reference sequence). The CDR3 sequence is CASSLDGQAWYEQYF. CDR3 coding DNA: TGTGCCAGCAGCTTGGACGGACAGGCTTGGTACGAGCAGTACTTC.

This chain links TRBV9 with TRBJ2-7, with a possible D match to TRBD2 (6 bases). The germline V gene encodes CDR1 SGDLS and CDR2 YYNGEE. The CDR3 is made up of 15 amino acids. The ends were cut back, 0 bases at V and 2 bases at J, with 12 bases in the middle. The CDR3 DNA is TGTGCCAGCAGCGTAGAGGAGGGAGACCCCTACGAGCAGTACTTC. Protein product: CASSVEEGDPYEQYF.

This clone was detected only a few times. The rearrangement uses TRBV3-1 (or the pseudogene TRBV3-2) and TRBJ2-1, with D maybe TRBD1 (6 bases). Germline values: CDR1 LGHDT, CDR2 YNNKEL (reference sequence). Trimming took 2 bases from V and 4 from J, leaving 15 bases between them. CDR3 length: 16 residues. The CDR3 spells CASSQSAGVSYNEQFF. The CDR3 coding sequence is TGTGCCAGCAGCCAAAGTGCAGGGGTCAGTTACAATGAGCAGTTCTTC.

The chain uses TRBV5-1 and TRBJ2-1; D possibly corresponds to TRBD1 (5 bases). Germline CDR1 reads SGHRS; CDR2 reads YFSETQ. Trimming took off 4 bases at V and 7 bases at J, with 21 bases between the two ends. This CDR3 contains 16 residues. CDR3 sequence (DNA): TGCGCCAGCAGCCGGACCAACATCCAGGGTGTAAATGAGCAGTTCTTC. Residues: CASSRTNIQGVNEQFF.

The rearrangement links TRBV7-8 to TRBJ1-1; D unclear. V gave up 2 bases and J gave up 0 bases, with 10 bases separating them. Per germline, CDR1 SGHVS and CDR2 FQNEAQ. The CDR3 is 15 residues long. Here the CDR3 DNA reads TGTGCCAGCAGCTTAAAAAGGGAGTTGAACACTGAAGCTTTCTTT. This gives the protein CASSLKRELNTEAFF.

The chain links TRBV11-2 to TRBJ2-7; D ambiguous. Germline CDR1 is SGHAT and CDR2 is FQNNGV. The CDR3 runs to 15 residues. The V and J ends lost 3 bases and 2 bases respectively, with 14 bases between them. The CDR3 nucleotides are TGTGCCAGCAGCTTGGATATGGCGGTTACCTACGAGCAGTACTTC. This translates into CASSLDMAVTYEQYF.

V usage is TRBV27 and J usage is TRBJ1-4; 8 bases map to TRBD1. The CDR3 runs 14 residues. J was trimmed by 8 bases and V by 3 bases; bases with no gene match: 5. Germline CDR1 MNHEY, CDR2 SMNVEV (reference sequence). The CDR3 sequence is CASSFTGGREKLFF. DNA of the CDR3: TGTGCCAGCAGTTTTACAGGGGGAAGAGAAAAACTGTTTTTT.

The gene calls are TRBV6-5 and TRBJ2-7; D not resolved. Trimming shortened V by 0 bases and J by 2 bases, and 11 bases separated the two germline ends. Germline assignment: CDR1 MNHEY and CDR2 SVGAGI. The CDR3 is 15 amino acids. For the CDR3, the DNA is TGTGCCAGCAGTTACTCGAAAACCGACACCTACGAGCAGTACTTC. Protein: CASSYSKTDTYEQYF.

J is TRBJ2-4 and V is TRBV7-9; 12 nucleotides agree with TRBD2. The germline V gene has CDR1 SEHNR and CDR2 FQNEAQ (reference sequence). J lost 5 bases, V lost 4 bases, and 9 bases had no gene match. This CDR3 is built from 17 residues. CDR3 sequence: CASSSPRLAGAENIQYF. The CDR3, as DNA: TGTGCCAGCAGCTCCCCAAGACTAGCGGGAGCGGAAAACATTCAGTACTTC.

V gene TRBV19 combines with J gene TRBJ2-7; 7 nucleotides agree with TRBD1. Germline CDR1 reads LNHDA; CDR2 reads SQIVND (reference sequence). The trim removed 10 bases at V and 6 bases at J, leaving 6 bases unmatched. The CDR3 has 11 amino acids. CDR3 bases: TGTGCCACCCAGACAGGGCTCGAGCAGTACTTC. It translates to CATQTGLEQYF.

This clone was seen a single time. The chain links TRBV14 to TRBJ1-6; D is possibly TRBD1 (6 bases). Trimming removed 0 bases at V and 2 bases at J, with 11 bases between. The CDR3 sequence is 17 residues long. Germline values: CDR1 SGHDN, CDR2 FVKESK. The CDR3 region is CASSQDQQGTYNSPLHF. The CDR3 DNA follows: TGTGCCAGCAGCCAAGATCAGCAGGGGACCTATAATTCACCCCTCCACTTT. Variable domain in full (rest from reference TRBV14 and TRBJ1-6): EAGVTQFPSHSVIEKGQTVTLRCDPISGHDNLYWYRRVMGKEIKFLLHFVKESKQDESGMPNNRFLAERTGGTYSTLKVQPAELEDSGVYFCASSQDQQGTYNSPLHFGNGTRLTVT.

In this sample, this clone turned up once. V gene TRBV5-6 combines with J gene TRBJ1-1, with TRBD1 as a possible D gene (5 bases). This CDR3 has 15 amino acids. Deletions cut 0 bases from V and 2 bases from J, with 11 bases between. Germline CDR1 SGHDT, CDR2 YYEEEE. CDR3 amino acids: CASSLAGWGNTEAFF. The CDR3 DNA reads as TGTGCCAGCAGCTTGGCAGGGTGGGGAAACACTGAAGCTTTCTTT.

The J gene is TRBJ2-5, the V gene TRBV6-2 or TRBV6-3; D is perhaps TRBD1 (6 bases). Germline values: CDR1 MNHEY, CDR2 SVGEGT. Deletions cut 2 bases from V and 1 base from J, with 11 bases between. The CDR3 loop spans 15 amino acids. The CDR3: CASSYTGLPQETQYF. In nucleotides, the CDR3 is TGTGCCAGCAGTTACACAGGGCTCCCCCAAGAGACCCAGTACTTC.

This chain uses TRBV11-3 with TRBJ2-2; 8 bases match TRBD2. The CDR3 has 15 amino acids. CDR1 and CDR2 (germline): SGHNT, YENEEA. V was clipped by 1 base and J by 4 bases; unmatched bases: 2. The CDR3 bases are TGTGCCAGCAGCTTAGTCGGGAGGGGCACCGGGGAGCTGTTTTTT. Encoded protein: CASSLVGRGTGELFF.